Below, 16 T cell receptor beta chains from the same sample are listed, as sequenced in a study of control samples from healthy donors and cancer patients. Clones were read by immunoSEQ multiplex PCR, and TCRdb kept only the in-frame ones, dropping some. This sample carries about 120,000 clones, about 90% of them seen once, and the ten largest clones take approximately 37%. Sequencing used blood. All receptors derive from a man in his forties or fifties in good health.

V is TRBV19 and J is TRBJ2-7; D not resolved. Germline CDR1 and CDR2: LNHDA and SQIVND (reference sequence). This CDR3 spans 12 amino acids. Trimming left V 6 bases short and J 2 bases short, with 8 bases between. CDR3 in DNA: TGTGCCAGTAGAGGGCGACCCTACGAGCAGTACTTC. It translates to CASRGRPYEQYF.

The rearrangement uses TRBV7-8 and TRBJ1-1; D may be TRBD1 (5 bases). Germline V gene lookup returns CDR1 SGHVS and CDR2 FQNEAQ. The CDR3 sequence is 16 residues long. The V and J ends lost 0 bases and 5 bases respectively, with 16 bases between them. The CDR3 is CASSLAAGGGRTEAFF. In DNA, the CDR3 is TGTGCCAGCAGCTTAGCCGCGGGGGGGGGTCGAACTGAAGCTTTCTTT.

The chain joins TRBV5-4 to TRBJ1-1; TRBD1 agrees at 7 bases. The V and J ends lost 4 bases and 5 bases, in that order; junction bases with no gene match: 8. The CDR3 covers 14 residues. Germline V gives CDR1 SGHNT, CDR2 YYREEE (reference sequence). In DNA, the CDR3 is TGTGCCAGCAGCCCGGGACAGAGAATGACTGAAGCTTTCTTT. Its protein is CASSPGQRMTEAFF.

About this clone itself: One end of the junction varies from germline; a read error may be responsible. This rearrangement joins TRBV27 to TRBJ2-7; TRBD1 matches 7 bases. CDR1 is MNHEY and CDR2 is SMNVEV in the germline V gene (reference sequence). This CDR3 is built from 15 residues. The CDR3 nucleotides are TGTGCCAGCAGCTTATCGACAGGGAGCGCCTACGAGCAGTACTTC. It specifies CASSLSTGSAYEQYF.

The chain employs TRBV6-6 and TRBJ2-3; 7 bases align to TRBD1. Germline V CDR1 and CDR2: MNHNY, SVGAGI (reference sequence). CDR3 length: 14 residues. After removal of 7 bases from V and 6 bases from J, the junction contained 10 bases not matched to a gene. The CDR3 here is CASTITQGLDTQYF. The DNA for the CDR3 is TGTGCCAGCACCATCACACAGGGGTTGGATACGCAGTATTTT.

V usage is TRBV4-3 and J usage is TRBJ2-5, with 9 bases aligning to TRBD2. Trimming took 1 base from V and 4 from J; bases not matched to a gene: 4. There are 15 residues in the CDR3. Germline V CDR1 and CDR2: LGHNA, YSLEER. CDR3 amino acids: CASSQVSGGLETQYF. The CDR3 nucleotides read TGCGCCAGCAGCCAAGTAAGCGGGGGGCTAGAGACCCAGTACTTC.

This clone was found once. This rearrangement joins TRBV7-2 to TRBJ2-3, with 9 bases identical to TRBD2. CDR3 length equals 16 residues. The J segment lost 6 bases and the V segment lost 5 bases, leaving 12 bases of the junction unmatched. Germline CDR1 reads SGHTA; CDR2 reads FQGNSA. The CDR3 protein is CASSILAGSHTDTQYF. Written as DNA, the CDR3 is TGTGCCAGCAGCATTCTAGCGGGGAGTCACACCGATACGCAGTATTTT.

This clone occurred a few times. The rearrangement joins TRBV10-3 to TRBJ1-2; D is unclear. This CDR3 spans 15 amino acids. The V gene's germline CDR1 is ENHRY and CDR2 SYGVKD. V lost 2 bases to trimming and J lost 1 base, with 11 bases between them. The CDR3 DNA reads as TGTGCCATCAGTGAGGAAGGCAGCTTTAACTATGGCTACACCTTC. Translated, it gives CAISEEGSFNYGYTF.

The V gene is TRBV10-3, the J gene TRBJ1-2; 7 bases are a match to TRBD1. CDR1 is ENHRY and CDR2 is SYGVKD in the germline V gene. The CDR3 is 15 residues long. Germline trimming cut 0 bases from V and 4 bases from J; bases unmatched to any gene: 5. Written as DNA, the CDR3 is TGTGCCATCAGTGAGTCAACAGGGGTTGGCTATGGCTACACCTTC. Amino acid sequence: CAISESTGVGYGYTF.

The CDR3 region has the DNA TGTGCCAGCAGCGTTACTACAGGGGACGGCTATGGCTACACCTTC. Protein: CASSVTTGDGYGYTF. This chain links TRBV3-1 (or the pseudogene TRBV3-2) with TRBJ1-2; 7 bases are a match to TRBD1. Germline CDR1 and CDR2: LGHDT and YNNKEL (reference sequence). The CDR3 totals 15 residues. J lost 4 bases, V lost 5 bases, and 10 bases had no gene match.

This chain connects TRBV25-1 to TRBJ1-6, with D unclear. The germline gives CDR1 MGHDK, CDR2 SYGVNS. V was trimmed by 4 bases and J by 9 bases, leaving 7 bases between them. The CDR3 extends over 12 amino acids. In nucleotides, the CDR3 is TGTGCCAGCAGTGCCTTTAGTTCACCCCTCCACTTT. Its translation is CASSAFSSPLHF. The variable domain in full, completed from reference TRBV25-1 and TRBJ1-6, reads EADIYQTPRYLVIGTGKKITLECSQTMGHDKMYWYQQDPGMELHLIHYSYGVNSTEKGDLSSESTVSRIRTEHFPLTLESARPSHTSQYLCASSAFSSPLHFGNGTRLTVT.

J is TRBJ1-1 and V is TRBV11-2; unclear D gene. The CDR3 extends over 14 amino acids. Trimming removed 3 bases from V and 5 bases from J, with 13 bases in between. Germline-derived CDR1 and CDR2 are SGHAT and FQNNGV. The CDR3 nucleotides read TGTGCCAGCAGCTTCGCGGACCTGGGGACTGAAGCTTTCTTT. Translated, it gives CASSFADLGTEAFF.

This chain uses TRBV23-1 with TRBJ2-4; TRBD1 aligns across 7 bases. TRBV23-1 is assigned to the ORF class and has an uncertain function. With 0 bases clipped from V and 6 bases from J, the junction kept 5 bases outside the gene matches. The CDR3 totals 15 residues. DNA of the CDR3: TGCGCCAGCAGTCAATCGAGTCCAGGGGGAAACATTCAGTACTTC. This sequence encodes CASSQSSPGGNIQYF.

There are a few counts of this clone. The V call is TRBV7-9, the J call TRBJ1-1; perhaps TRBD1 as D (5 bases). CDR1 and CDR2 (germline): SEHNR, FQNEAQ (reference sequence). The CDR3 sequence is 14 residues long. Trimming removed 3 bases from V and 5 bases from J, with 13 bases in between. CDR3 sequence reads: CASSLAAGKTEAFF. In nucleotides, the CDR3 is TGTGCCAGCAGCTTGGCGGCAGGGAAAACTGAAGCTTTCTTT.

V and J are TRBV14 and TRBJ1-6; the D gene is possibly TRBD1 (6 bases). This CDR3 has 17 residues. V was pared by 4 bases and J by 6 bases, with 19 bases between. The germline CDR1 and CDR2 sequences are SGHDN and FVKESK. The CDR3 here is CASSRWGPYLFNSPLHF. In DNA form, the CDR3 reads TGTGCCAGCAGCCGATGGGGGCCCTACCTTTTTAATTCACCCCTCCACTTT.

The chain has TRBV29-1 and TRBJ1-2; D remains ambiguous. Per germline, CDR1 SQVTM and CDR2 ANQGSEA. CDR3 length equals 11 residues. Between the trimmed V and J ends, which lost 4 bases and 4 bases, there was a span of 7 bases. CDR3 in amino acids: CSVGQSYGYTF. The DNA of the CDR3 is TGCAGCGTTGGGCAGAGCTATGGCTACACCTTC. The variable domain in full, completed from reference TRBV29-1 and TRBJ1-2, reads SAVISQKPSRDICQRGTSLTIQCQVDSQVTMMFWYRQQPGQSLTLIATANQGSEATYESGFVIDKFPISRPNLTFSTLTVSNMSPEDSSIYLCSVGQSYGYTFGSGTRLTVV.